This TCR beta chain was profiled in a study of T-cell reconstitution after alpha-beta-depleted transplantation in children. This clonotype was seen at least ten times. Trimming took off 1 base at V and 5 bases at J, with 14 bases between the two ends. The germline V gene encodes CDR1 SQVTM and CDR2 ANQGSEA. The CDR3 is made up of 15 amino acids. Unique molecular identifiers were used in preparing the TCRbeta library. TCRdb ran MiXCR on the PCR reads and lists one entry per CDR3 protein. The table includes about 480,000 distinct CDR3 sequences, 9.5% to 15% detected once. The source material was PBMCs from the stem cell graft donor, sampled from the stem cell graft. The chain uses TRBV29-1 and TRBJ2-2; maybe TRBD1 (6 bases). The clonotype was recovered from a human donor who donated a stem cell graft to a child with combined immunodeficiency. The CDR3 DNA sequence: TGCAGCGTTGAAGTGGGGACACGAATTACCGGGGAGCTGTTTTTT. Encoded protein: CSVEVGTRITGELFF.